This passage covers 15 T cell receptor beta chains from one sample sequenced in a study of blood T cell repertoires in COVID-19. Some clones are missing from TCRdb's copy, which holds only in-frame ones; the method was immunoSEQ multiplex PCR. The repertoire has 540,000 or so clones, 85% to 90% of them found once; the top ten carry roughly 8%. The source material was peripheral blood. The receptors were gathered from a woman between 50 and 59 years old with COVID-19, enrolled during active disease.

V and J are TRBV7-9 and TRBJ1-1; 7 nucleotides line up with TRBD1. The junction had 12 bases not matched to a gene; V was cut back by 5 bases and J by 6 bases. CDR3 length equals 15 residues. The germline CDR1 and CDR2 sequences are SEHNR and FQNEAQ (reference sequence). This CDR3 is CASSLHLTGEAEAFF. In nucleotides, the CDR3 is TGTGCCAGCAGCCTACATTTAACAGGGGAAGCTGAAGCTTTCTTT. Variable domain in full (rest from reference TRBV7-9 and TRBJ1-1): DTGVSQNPRHKITKRGQNVTFRCDPISEHNRLYWYRQTLGQGPEFLTYFQNEAQLEKSRLLSDRFSAERPKGSFSTLEIQRTEQGDSAMYLCASSLHLTGEAEAFFGQGTRLTVV.

The chain uses TRBV5-1 and TRBJ1-1; D is possibly TRBD1 (6 bases). Germline CDR1 reads SGHRS; CDR2 reads YFSETQ. This CDR3 region has 15 residues. The V and J ends lost 4 bases and 7 bases respectively, with 20 bases between them. The CDR3 region is CASSATGFSDSEAFF. DNA of the CDR3: TGCGCCAGCAGCGCCACAGGGTTCTCGGACAGTGAAGCTTTCTTT. Variable domain in full (rest from reference TRBV5-1 and TRBJ1-1): KAGVTQTPRYLIKTRGQQVTLSCSPISGHRSVSWYQQTPGQGLQFLFEYFSETQRNKGNFPGRFSGRQFSNSRSEMNVSTLELGDSALYLCASSATGFSDSEAFFGQGTRLTVV.

This clone was seen only a few times. The chain is built from TRBV19 and TRBJ1-2, with 7 bases aligning to TRBD1. CDR3 size: 15 residues. With V trimmed by 8 bases and J by 5 bases, 14 bases remained unmatched. Germline CDR1 reads LNHDA; CDR2 reads SQIVND (reference sequence). In DNA form, the CDR3 reads TGTGCCAGTGAGACCTATTCCACAGGGGCGTATGGCTACACCTTC. It is translated as CASETYSTGAYGYTF. Together with reference TRBV19 and TRBJ1-2, the CDR3 gives the full variable domain: DGGITQSPKYLFRKEGQNVTLSCEQNLNHDAMYWYRQDPGQGLRLIYYSQIVNDFQKGDIAEGYSVSREKKESFPLTVTSAQKNPTAFYLCASETYSTGAYGYTFGSGTRLTVV.

This rearrangement joins TRBV6-1 to TRBJ1-6; D possibly corresponds to TRBD1 (5 bases). CDR3 length equals 16 residues. Trimming left V 2 bases short and J 8 bases short, with 16 bases between. Germline assignment: CDR1 MNHNS and CDR2 SASEGT. For the CDR3, the DNA is TGTGCCAGCAGTGAATTCCTCCAGGGTCGTGATTCACCCCTCCACTTT. It yields the protein CASSEFLQGRDSPLHF.

This chain connects TRBV3-1 (or the pseudogene TRBV3-2) to TRBJ1-1; D uncertain. CDR1 LGHDT and CDR2 YNNKEL come from the germline V gene (reference sequence). V was shortened by 1 base and J by 1 base, with 7 bases between the two germline ends. The CDR3 contains 14 residues. The chain's CDR3 is CASSQGLPNTEAFF. CDR3 DNA: TGTGCCAGCAGCCAAGGGCTCCCGAACACTGAAGCTTTCTTT.

The chain carries TRBV6-4 and TRBJ2-1; D is perhaps TRBD1 (6 bases). CDR3 length: 14 amino acids. CDR1 is MRHNA, CDR2 SNTAGT, per germline. The V end lost 4 bases, the J end lost 0 bases, and 7 bases lay between the germline ends. The CDR3 loop is CASSAGASYNEQFF. CDR3 DNA: TGTGCCAGCAGTGCAGGGGCCTCCTACAATGAGCAGTTCTTC.

CDR3 DNA: TGTGCCAGCAGCCAAGTAGGCAGGGGAAACACTGAAGCTTTCTTT. This translates into CASSQVGRGNTEAFF. The gene calls are TRBV3-1 (or the pseudogene TRBV3-2) and TRBJ1-1; tentatively, D is TRBD1 (6 bases). The germline V gene encodes CDR1 LGHDT and CDR2 YNNKEL (reference sequence). The CDR3 consists of 15 residues. Trimming pared 1 base from V and 2 bases from J, leaving 11 bases between.

The rearrangement uses TRBV19 and TRBJ1-1, with D tentatively TRBD1 (5 bases). V lost 3 bases and J lost 4, with 12 bases in between. Germline loops: CDR1 LNHDA, CDR2 SQIVND (reference sequence). The CDR3 is made up of 14 amino acids. As DNA, the CDR3 is TGTGCCAGTAGTATCGCCGGGCAGGGCACTGAAGCTTTCTTT. Amino acid sequence: CASSIAGQGTEAFF.

This rearrangement joins TRBV6-5 to TRBJ2-7; D is possibly TRBD2 (7 bases). The CDR3 consists of 16 residues. Trimming took 0 bases from V and 2 from J, leaving 14 bases between them. Germline assignment: CDR1 MNHEY and CDR2 SVGAGI. In nucleotides, the CDR3 is TGTGCCAGCAGTTACTCGATGGGGGGGCTCCCCTACGAGCAGTACTTC. Translation: CASSYSMGGLPYEQYF.

Only one count was recorded for this clone. The V call is TRBV4-1, the J call TRBJ2-1, with 14 nucleotides matching TRBD2. V dropped 5 bases and J dropped 8; count of bases not matched to a gene: 11. CDR1 and CDR2 from the germline V gene are MGHRA and YSYEKL. CDR3 length: 17 residues. CDR3 protein: CASSSRLAGGSVDEQFF. CDR3 DNA: TGCGCCAGCAGCTCCCGACTAGCGGGGGGGTCAGTCGATGAGCAGTTCTTC.

This clone occurred many times. J is TRBJ1-2 and V is TRBV7-8, with D possibly being TRBD1 (5 bases). The CDR3 spans 16 residues. The V end lost 5 bases, the J end lost 0 bases, and 16 bases lay between the germline ends. Looked up from germline, CDR1 is SGHVS and CDR2 is FQNEAQ. The CDR3 loop reads CASSPGVAASNYGYTF. The CDR3 DNA reads as TGTGCCAGCAGCCCGGGGGTGGCAGCTTCTAACTATGGCTACACCTTC.

The J gene is TRBJ1-1, the V gene TRBV4-2; perhaps TRBD1 as D (5 bases). V lost 0 bases, J lost 3 bases, and 17 bases lay in between. This CDR3 has 17 residues. CDR1 and CDR2 from the germline V gene are LGHNA and YNFKEQ. The CDR3 loop is CASSQESLGGVDTEAFF. CDR3 DNA sequence: TGTGCCAGCAGCCAAGAATCGTTGGGAGGGGTCGACACTGAAGCTTTCTTT.

The rearrangement uses TRBV5-4 and TRBJ1-2; D is unclear. The CDR3 contains 15 residues. Trimming shortened V by 1 base and J by 0 bases, and 10 bases separated the two germline ends. CDR1 and CDR2 (germline): SGHNT, YYREEE (reference sequence). The CDR3 DNA sequence: TGTGCCAGCAGCTTGCATAGGAGCACTAACTATGGCTACACCTTC. Its protein product is CASSLHRSTNYGYTF.

The chain uses TRBV6-5 and TRBJ1-2; 8 bases are a match to TRBD1. The CDR3 has 14 residues. V shed 6 bases, J shed 1 base, and the junction held 4 bases outside the gene matches. CDR1 is MNHEY and CDR2 is SVGAGI in the germline V gene. The CDR3 DNA reads TGTGCCAGCAGGGTGGACAGGGTTAACTATGGCTACACCTTC. Its translation: CASRVDRVNYGYTF.

As to this clone: Other DNA sequences in this sample translate to the same CDR3. The chain is built from TRBV5-1 and TRBJ2-1; D may be TRBD2 (6 bases). Trimming shortened V by 0 bases and J by 10 bases, and 11 bases separated the two germline ends. This CDR3 comprises 13 residues. CDR1 and CDR2 from the germline V gene are SGHRS and YFSETQ. CDR3 protein: CASSLGPGGEQFF. CDR3 nucleotide sequence: TGCGCCAGCAGCTTGGGACCCGGAGGGGAGCAGTTCTTC. Variable domain in full (rest from reference TRBV5-1 and TRBJ2-1): KAGVTQTPRYLIKTRGQQVTLSCSPISGHRSVSWYQQTPGQGLQFLFEYFSETQRNKGNFPGRFSGRQFSNSRSEMNVSTLELGDSALYLCASSLGPGGEQFFGPGTRLTVL.